The TCR beta chain under discussion was sequenced for a study of blood T cell repertoires in COVID-19. At the level of the study: Italy, Spain and the United States were the sources of the convalescent and acute COVID-19 samples.

Germline V gene lookup returns CDR1 SGHRS and CDR2 YFSETQ. Trimming cost V 4 bases and J 5 bases; bases outside gene matches: 9. The CDR3 totals 15 residues. Per the authors' pipeline: Amplifying reference gene primers gave estimates of nucleated cell counts. Some clones are missing from TCRdb's copy, which holds only in-frame ones; the method was immunoSEQ multiplex PCR. V, J and clone size are those of that table, while D and trimming were read from the DNA. The profile shows 250,000 to 350,000 clones, roughly 90% of them singletons. Sequencing was performed on peripheral blood. The TCR was taken from a woman aged 25 to 39 with COVID-19, enrolled during active disease. V gene TRBV5-1 combines with J gene TRBJ2-7; 10 bases map to TRBD2. CDR3: CASSPVSGRQDEQYF. DNA of the CDR3: TGCGCCAGCAGCCCAGTTAGCGGGAGGCAGGACGAGCAGTACTTC.